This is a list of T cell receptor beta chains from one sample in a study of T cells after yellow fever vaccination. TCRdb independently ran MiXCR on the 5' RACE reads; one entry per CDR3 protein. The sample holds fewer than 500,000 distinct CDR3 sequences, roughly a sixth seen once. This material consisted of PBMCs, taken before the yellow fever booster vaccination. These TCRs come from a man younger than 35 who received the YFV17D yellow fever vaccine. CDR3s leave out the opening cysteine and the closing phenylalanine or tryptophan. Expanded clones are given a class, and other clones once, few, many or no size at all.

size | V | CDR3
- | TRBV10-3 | AISALLDAEAF
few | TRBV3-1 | ASSQAQGQETQY
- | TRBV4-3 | ASSQGDRYQETQY
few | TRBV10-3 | AISDGSWNQETQY
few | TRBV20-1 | SAPAGGNSETQY
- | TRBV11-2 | ASSLVPGTGDPYEQY
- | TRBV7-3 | ASSPGQGYYNEQF
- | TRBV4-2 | ASRAPRTVLSGDTQY
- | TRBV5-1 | ATGDTNTGELF
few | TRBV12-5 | ASALDRRYGYT
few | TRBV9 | ASSVVGASTDTQY
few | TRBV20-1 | SARAVYASTDTQY
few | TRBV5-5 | ASSFLGANVLT
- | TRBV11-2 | ASSLDSGTRTGELF
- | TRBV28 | ASTPGFMNTEAF
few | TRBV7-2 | ASSPGLHGETQY
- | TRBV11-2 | ASSSTTSLDTQY
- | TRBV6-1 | ASSRLEALSTDTQY
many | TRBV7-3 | ASSFGAGPQETQY
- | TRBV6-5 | ASSPPGQKDTQY
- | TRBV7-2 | ASAGPEAF
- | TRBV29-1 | SVATSGGGEQF
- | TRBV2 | ASSEGLAGTYNEQF
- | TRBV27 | ASSLNDEQF
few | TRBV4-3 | ASGLAGGGDTQY
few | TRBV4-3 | ASSQGVQGRLGLYEQY
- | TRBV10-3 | AIRGTSGELTDTQY
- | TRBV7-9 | ASSFGRTDTQY
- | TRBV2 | ASSDRVTWGGYNEQF
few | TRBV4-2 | ASSQASGGDTEAF
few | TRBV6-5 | ASSYRSPYSPLH
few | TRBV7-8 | ASSVGSSYNEQF
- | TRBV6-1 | ASREGDIAPVRGYI
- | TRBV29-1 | SVERSAGPGDGYT
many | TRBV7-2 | ASSSQAAGGPTDTQY
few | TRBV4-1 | ASSQAGSFYNEQF
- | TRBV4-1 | ASSQGSGPANYGYT
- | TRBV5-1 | ASSWRPGLGGELF
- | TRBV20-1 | SARDNGQGGNSPLH
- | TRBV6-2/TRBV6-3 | ASSYTGWDGYT
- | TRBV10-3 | AISDPPGATGNEQF
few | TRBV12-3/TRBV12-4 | ASSLGDRYTIY
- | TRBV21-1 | ASSSPYYEQY
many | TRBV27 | ASSLWDPGASEQF
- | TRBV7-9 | ASSLGRTATNYGYT
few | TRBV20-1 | SALRRQGTYEQY
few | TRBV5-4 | ASSLEGGGDQH
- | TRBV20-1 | SASRSSPLH
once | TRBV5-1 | ASSPGGGGGGGPEAF